The 8 T cell receptor beta chains in this list originate from one sample, sequenced in a study of cytomegalovirus exposure and HLA in healthy donors (dated by TCRdb to 2015 to 2018). The library was made by the immunoSEQ multiplex PCR assay. For the multiplex PCR, a mixture combining 60 forward primers for TCR Vbeta segments and 13 reverse primers for TCR Jbeta segments was used. The table comes from immuneACCESS by way of TCRdb, which keeps in-frame sequences with V and J called. Part of the clones is missing from these tables; in studies checked, under half for an unresolved V gene and the rest for unknown reasons. The sample table shows a few hundred thousand clones, and roughly 80% are seen once. The ten largest clones add up to approximately 2.9% of the sample. Sequencing was performed on PBMCs. Every receptor here comes from a man aged 25-45 years in good health and CMV-seronegative.

The chain couples TRBV10-3 to TRBJ2-7, with a tentative D call TRBD1 (5 bases). The ends were cut back, 3 bases at V and 3 bases at J, with 15 bases in the middle. This CDR3 is built from 15 residues. Germline V lookup: CDR1 ENHRY, CDR2 SYGVKD. The chain's CDR3 is CAISDQGTALYEQYF. Here the CDR3 DNA reads TGTGCCATCAGTGATCAGGGAACGGCCCTCTACGAGCAGTACTTC.

On this clone itself: The junction departs from germline at one end; a sequencing error may be responsible. The V gene is TRBV7-9, the J gene TRBJ2-5; D is possibly TRBD1 (5 bases). From germline, CDR1 is SEHNR and CDR2 FQNEAQ (reference sequence). This CDR3 is built from 13 residues. The CDR3 nucleotides are TGTTCCAGCAGCTCAGAAAGGGGAGAGACCCAGTACTTC. Amino acid sequence: CSSSSERGETQYF.

The chain carries TRBV6-5 and TRBJ1-6; D unclear. In germline, CDR1 is MNHEY, CDR2 SVGAGI. The V gene lost 4 bases and the J gene lost 2 bases, with 6 bases spanning the gap. The CDR3 is made up of 14 amino acids. CDR3 DNA: TGTGCCAGCAGTTCGGGTCCCTATAATTCACCCCTCCACTTT. Amino acid sequence: CASSSGPYNSPLHF.

DNA for the CDR3: TGTGCCAGCAGCCCCCGACAGGGGCCCACCTACGAGCAGTACTTC. This encodes CASSPRQGPTYEQYF. V gene TRBV7-9 combines with J gene TRBJ2-7; 8 nucleotides match TRBD1. Germline trimming cut 5 bases from V and 2 bases from J; bases unmatched to any gene: 8. Germline-derived CDR1 and CDR2 are SEHNR and FQNEAQ (reference sequence). This CDR3 region has 15 residues.

The gene calls are TRBV4-1 and TRBJ1-6, with TRBD1 matching 7 bases. Trimming took 4 bases from V and 4 from J; bases not matched to a gene: 4. The germline V gene encodes CDR1 MGHRA and CDR2 YSYEKL. The CDR3 runs to 15 residues. CDR3 in DNA: TGCGCCAGCAGCCCTGACAGGGATTATAATTCACCCCTCCACTTT. This codes for CASSPDRDYNSPLHF.

The chain carries TRBV7-2 and TRBJ1-4; D is uncertain. Germline V lookup: CDR1 SGHTA, CDR2 FQGNSA. Trimming pared 1 base from V and 8 bases from J, leaving 11 bases between. The CDR3 has 14 residues. DNA of the CDR3: TGTGCCAGCAGCTTAGACGGGATCGGCGAAAAACTGTTTTTT. Protein sequence: CASSLDGIGEKLFF.

CDR3 protein: CASSPETGSYEQYF. The DNA for the CDR3 is TGTGCCAGCAGTCCGGAGACAGGATCTTACGAGCAGTACTTC. The gene calls are TRBV27 and TRBJ2-7; D is perhaps TRBD1 (6 bases). The CDR3 has 14 residues. Deletions cut 5 bases from V and 4 bases from J, with 15 bases between. CDR1 MNHEY and CDR2 SMNVEV come from the germline V gene (reference sequence).

The chain carries TRBV6-5 and TRBJ1-2; 9 bases agree with TRBD1. V trimming: 7 bases; J trimming: 8 bases; junction bases outside the gene matches: 8. The CDR3 totals 13 residues. Germline CDR1 is MNHEY and CDR2 is SVGAGI. The CDR3 bases are TGTGCCAGCACCACCGGGACAGGGAAGGGCTACACCTTC. Residues: CASTTGTGKGYTF.